This TCR beta chain was documented in a study of lung T cells in sarcoidosis with Löfgren's syndrome. Overall study context: Repertoire analyses centered on Löfgren's syndrome patients. Study findings and constraints: Multiple Löfgren's syndrome patients reportedly shared TRAV12-1 and TRBV2 CDR3 motifs.

Germline V gene sequence: CDR1 SNHLY, CDR2 FYNNEI. This CDR3 contains 12 residues. Between the trimmed V and J ends, which lost 5 bases and 5 bases, there was a span of 9 bases. By share, this clonotype counts as medium-sized. Its antigen is as yet unknown. TCRdb re-analysed the reads in MiXCR, keeping a single row per CDR3 protein. The table records over 2,000 distinct CDR3 sequences, 15% to 25% of them present only once. The sequence was collected from a human donor with sarcoidosis (Löfgren's syndrome or another form), or a control subject (not recorded which). J is TRBJ1-2 and V is TRBV2; D uncertain. Sequencing was carried out using CD4+ T cells from bronchoalveolar lavage. The CDR3 region has the DNA TGTGCCAGCAGTTCCTCACGGTATGGCTACACCTTC. It is translated as CASSSSRYGYTF.